A single T cell receptor beta chain is shown here with its context. The data are from a study of shared clonotypes between healthy human individuals. A split of CD4+ cells into CD45RA+ naive and CD45RA-negative memory subsets was performed. Deep was the level used in running the assay. The repertoire was sequenced with immunoSEQ multiplex PCR; TCRdb's copy has only in-frame clones and lacks some. The sample holds 500,000 to 550,000 clones, about 96% seen once. The CDR3 has 13 residues. Unmatched junction bases numbered 2, after V lost 3 bases and J lost 4 bases. The germline gives CDR1 PRHDT, CDR2 FYEKMQ (reference sequence).

The chain joins TRBV13 to TRBJ2-5, with 7 positions matching TRBD2. This clonotype was obtained from a woman in her twenties or thirties in good health. Sample: naive CD4+ T cells sorted from blood. The subset was: CD45RA+ positively selected. The chain's CDR3 is CASSFSGAETQYF. The CDR3 DNA sequence: TGTGCCAGCAGCTTCAGCGGGGCAGAGACCCAGTACTTC.